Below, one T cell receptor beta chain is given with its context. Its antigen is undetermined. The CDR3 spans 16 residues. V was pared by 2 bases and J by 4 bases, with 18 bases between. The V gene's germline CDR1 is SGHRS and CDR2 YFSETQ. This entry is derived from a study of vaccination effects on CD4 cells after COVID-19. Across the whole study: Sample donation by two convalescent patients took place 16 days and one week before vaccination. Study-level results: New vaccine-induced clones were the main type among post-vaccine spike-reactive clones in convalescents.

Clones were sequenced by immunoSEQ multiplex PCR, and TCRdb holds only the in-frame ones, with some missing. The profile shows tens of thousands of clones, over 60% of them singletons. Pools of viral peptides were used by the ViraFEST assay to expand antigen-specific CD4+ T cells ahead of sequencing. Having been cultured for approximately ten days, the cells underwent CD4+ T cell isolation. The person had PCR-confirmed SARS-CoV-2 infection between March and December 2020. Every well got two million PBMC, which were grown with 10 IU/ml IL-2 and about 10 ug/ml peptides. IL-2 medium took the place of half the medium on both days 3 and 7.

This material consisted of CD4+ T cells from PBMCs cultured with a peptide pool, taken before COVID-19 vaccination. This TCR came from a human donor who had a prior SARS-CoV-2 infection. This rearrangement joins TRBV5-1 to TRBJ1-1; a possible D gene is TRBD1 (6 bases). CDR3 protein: CASSFRGGERLTEAFF. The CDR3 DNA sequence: TGCGCCAGCAGCTTTCGGGGGGGCGAAAGACTCACTGAAGCTTTCTTT.